Shown below are 12 T cell receptor beta chains from a single sample sequenced in a study of T-cell memory formation after mild COVID-19. TCRdb fed the 5' RACE reads into MiXCR, producing one record per CDR3 protein. The sample carries roughly 600,000 distinct CDR3 sequences, about a sixth recorded once. Sequencing used PBMCs or a T cell subset sorted from them (not recorded which). The receptors come from an adult woman who had mild COVID-19 (a few samples of this study predate the infection). Cell type and time point are not known.

This sequence joins TRBV6-6 and TRBJ1-4, with D possibly TRBD1 on 5 matching bases. Germline CDR1 reads MNHNY; CDR2 reads SVGAGI (reference sequence). The CDR3 contains 13 residues. Trimming removed 4 bases at V and 6 bases at J, with 9 bases between. The CDR3 sequence: CASSLGLYEKLFF. In DNA, the CDR3 is TGTGCCAGCAGTTTGGGACTTTATGAAAAACTGTTTTTT.

In its sample, this clonotype was seen a few times. The rearrangement links TRBV20-1 to TRBJ2-1; a possible D gene is TRBD2 (6 bases). The V gene's germline CDR1 is DFQATT and CDR2 SNEGSKA (reference sequence). There are 16 residues in the CDR3. The germline V and J ends were trimmed by 3 bases and 5 bases, with 20 bases remaining between them. In nucleotides, the CDR3 is TGCAGTGCTAGCCTGAGTGGACTATTGGAACACAATGAGCAGTTCTTC. The encoded protein is CSASLSGLLEHNEQFF.

The chain couples TRBV5-1 to TRBJ2-7; TRBD1 matches 7 bases. The CDR3 spans 14 residues. Per germline, CDR1 SGHRS and CDR2 YFSETQ. The junction had 7 bases not matched to a gene; V was cut back by 4 bases and J by 3 bases. The CDR3: CASSTSTGSYEQYF. CDR3 nucleotides: TGCGCCAGCAGCACCTCGACAGGGAGCTACGAGCAGTACTTC.

This clonotype occurred a few times. The gene calls are TRBV7-2 and TRBJ2-3, with D perhaps TRBD2 (6 bases). The CDR3 runs to 14 residues. Trimming pared 6 bases from V and 4 bases from J, leaving 14 bases between. The germline CDR1 and CDR2 sequences are SGHTA and FQGNSA. The CDR3 spells CASSRRAVADTQYF. In DNA, the CDR3 is TGTGCCAGCAGTCGGAGGGCGGTGGCAGATACGCAGTATTTT. The whole variable domain, remainder taken from reference TRBV7-2 and TRBJ2-3, is GAGVSQSPSNKVTEKGKDVELRCDPISGHTALYWYRQSLGQGLEFLIYFQGNSAPDKSGLPSDRFSAERTGGSVSTLTIQRTQQEDSAVYLCASSRRAVADTQYFGPGTRLTVL.

This clonotype was picked up a small number of times. This chain joins TRBV7-8 and TRBJ1-1, with D possibly being TRBD1 (5 bases). Germline CDR1 reads SGHVS; CDR2 reads FQNEAQ. This CDR3 is built from 15 residues. Trimming cost V 3 bases and J 4 bases, with 15 bases left between them. DNA for the CDR3: TGTGCCAGCAGCTTTTACAGAGGAAGGGGCACTGAAGCTTTCTTT. Its protein is CASSFYRGRGTEAFF.

This clonotype appeared a few times. The chain joins TRBV20-1 to TRBJ1-2, with TRBD1 as a possible D gene (5 bases). Germline V gene sequence: CDR1 DFQATT, CDR2 SNEGSKA (reference sequence). The length of the CDR3 is 13 residues. V lost 5 bases to trimming and J lost 7 bases, with 17 bases between them. For the CDR3, the DNA is TGCAGTGCTGCCCCGGGGCCATTGGGTGGCTACACCTTC. Translating gives CSAAPGPLGGYTF.

Turning to this clonotype: Germline and junction disagree at one end, which may indicate a read error. This chain uses TRBV4-1 with TRBJ2-1, with no clear D. From germline, CDR1 is MGHRA and CDR2 YSYEKL. The CDR3 is 13 amino acids. For the CDR3, the DNA is TGCGCCAGCAGCCTTTTGGGTGGGAATGAGCAGTTATTC. Protein sequence: CASSLLGGNEQLF.

At least ten counts were recorded for this clonotype. V is TRBV20-1 and J is TRBJ2-4, with TRBD1 matching 10 bases. J lost 8 bases, V lost 3 bases, and 4 bases had no gene match. The CDR3 loop spans 13 amino acids. Germline CDR1 reads DFQATT; CDR2 reads SNEGSKA (reference sequence). CDR3 bases: TGCAGTGCTAGCCGGGACAGGGGATACATTCAGTACTTC. Its protein is CSASRDRGYIQYF.

This clonotype was seen a few times. The chain couples TRBV29-1 to TRBJ2-2; perhaps TRBD2 as D (6 bases). Germline CDR1 SQVTM, CDR2 ANQGSEA. With 6 bases removed from V and 1 base from J, the gap between germline ends came to 15 bases. This CDR3 is 15 amino acids long. The CDR3 DNA reads TGCAGCGTCTCTAAGCCGGAGGGGAACACCGGGGAGCTGTTTTTT. Its translation: CSVSKPEGNTGELFF.

There are a few counts of this clonotype. This chain uses TRBV12-3 or TRBV12-4 with TRBJ2-5, with no clear D. The ends were cut back, 2 bases at V and 5 bases at J, with 9 bases in the middle. CDR3 length: 13 amino acids. CDR3 DNA: TGTGCCAGCAGTTTAAGTAGCCCGGAGACCCAGTACTTC. Translating gives CASSLSSPETQYF.

The table lists this clonotype with a few counts. The chain is built from TRBV5-5 and TRBJ1-5; no clear D. The CDR3 spans 18 residues. V gave up 7 bases and J gave up 1 base, with 24 bases separating them. CDR1 and CDR2 (germline): SGHKS, YYEKEE (reference sequence). In DNA, the CDR3 is TGTGCCAGCTCTACAAGTCCCGGGGTACACAAAAGCAATCAGCCCCAGCATTTT. It yields the protein CASSTSPGVHKSNQPQHF. The variable domain in full, with the rest retrieved from reference TRBV5-5 and TRBJ1-5, is DAGVTQSPTHLIKTRGQQVTLRCSPISGHKSVSWYQQVLGQGPQFIFQYYEKEERGRGNFPDRFSARQFPNYSSELNVNALLLGDSALYLCASSTSPGVHKSNQPQHFGDGTRLSIL.

The sample holds many counts of this clonotype. The chain joins TRBV6-5 to TRBJ1-1; no clear D gene. The CDR3 covers 15 residues. Germline V gives CDR1 MNHEY, CDR2 SVGAGI. V was pared by 7 bases and J by 1 base, with 16 bases between. CDR3 region: CASIWWGGRNTEAFF. CDR3 nucleotides: TGTGCCAGCATATGGTGGGGAGGGAGGAACACTGAAGCTTTCTTT.